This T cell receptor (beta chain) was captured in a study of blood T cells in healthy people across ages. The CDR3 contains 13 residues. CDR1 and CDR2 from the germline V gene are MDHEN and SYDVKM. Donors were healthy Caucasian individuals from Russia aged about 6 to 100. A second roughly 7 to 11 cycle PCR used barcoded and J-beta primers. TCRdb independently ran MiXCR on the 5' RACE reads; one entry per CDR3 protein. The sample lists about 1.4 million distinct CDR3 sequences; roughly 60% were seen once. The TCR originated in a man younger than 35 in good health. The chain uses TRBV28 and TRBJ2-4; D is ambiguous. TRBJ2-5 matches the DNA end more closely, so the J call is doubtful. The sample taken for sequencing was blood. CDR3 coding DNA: TGTGCCAGCAGTTTTGCTCAGCAAGAGACCCAGTACTTC. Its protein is CASSFAQQETQYF.